The present TCR beta chain was sequenced within a study of radiotherapy plus CTLA-4 blockade in lung cancer. CTLA-4 blockade with ipilimumab, together with focal radiation, was given to patients with chemo-refractory metastatic non-small-cell lung cancer. Regarding the study as a whole: Peripheral blood showed expansion of tumor-derived TCR clones after radiotherapy and ipilimumab. The best predictor of response was reported to be early blood T cell clone dynamics, with interferon-beta.

About this clone itself: What it binds is not known.

This CDR3 contains 14 residues. The germline CDR1 and CDR2 sequences are SGHDT and YYEEEE. The V end was cut by 0 bases, the J end by 6 bases, with 7 bases between. Sequenced by immunoSEQ multiplex PCR; TCRdb stores in-frame clones only, minus some. The profile shows roughly 90,000 clones, about two thirds of them singletons. The chain combines TRBV5-6 with TRBJ1-6; TRBD1 might be the D (5 bases). The sequence came from a human donor with non-small cell lung cancer that progressed on radiotherapy plus ipilimumab. Sequenced here: peripheral blood, sampled from a patient treated with radiotherapy plus ipilimumab. CDR3 amino acids: CASSLARGNSPLHF. In nucleotides, the CDR3 is TGTGCCAGCAGCTTGGCTAGGGGTAATTCACCCCTCCACTTT.